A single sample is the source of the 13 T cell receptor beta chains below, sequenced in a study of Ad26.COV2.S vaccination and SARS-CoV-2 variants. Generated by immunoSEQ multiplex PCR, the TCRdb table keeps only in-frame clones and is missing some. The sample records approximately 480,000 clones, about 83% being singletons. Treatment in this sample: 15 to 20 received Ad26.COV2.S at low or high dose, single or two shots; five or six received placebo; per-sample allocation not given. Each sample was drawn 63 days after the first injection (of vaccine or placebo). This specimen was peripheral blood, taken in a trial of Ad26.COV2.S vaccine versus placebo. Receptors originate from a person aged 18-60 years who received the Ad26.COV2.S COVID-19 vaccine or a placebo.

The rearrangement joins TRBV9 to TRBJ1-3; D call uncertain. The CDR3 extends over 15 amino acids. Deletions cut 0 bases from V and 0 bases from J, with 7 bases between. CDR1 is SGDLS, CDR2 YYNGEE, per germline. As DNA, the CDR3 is TGTGCCAGCAGCGTAGAACCGTACTCTGGAAACACCATATATTTT. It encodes CASSVEPYSGNTIYF.

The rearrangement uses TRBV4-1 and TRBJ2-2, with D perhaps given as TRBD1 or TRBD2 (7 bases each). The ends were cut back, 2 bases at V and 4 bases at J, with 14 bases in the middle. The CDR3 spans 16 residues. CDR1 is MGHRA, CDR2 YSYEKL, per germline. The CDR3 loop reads CASSQREGAFTGELFF. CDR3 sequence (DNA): TGCGCCAGCAGCCAAAGGGAGGGGGCGTTCACCGGGGAGCTGTTTTTT.

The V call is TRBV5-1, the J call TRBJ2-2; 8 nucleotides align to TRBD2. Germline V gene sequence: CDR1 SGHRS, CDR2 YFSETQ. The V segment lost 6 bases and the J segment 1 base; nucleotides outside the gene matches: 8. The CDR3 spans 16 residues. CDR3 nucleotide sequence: TGCGCCAGCAAAAGTAGCGGGACACGGAACACCGGGGAGCTGTTTTTT. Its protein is CASKSSGTRNTGELFF.

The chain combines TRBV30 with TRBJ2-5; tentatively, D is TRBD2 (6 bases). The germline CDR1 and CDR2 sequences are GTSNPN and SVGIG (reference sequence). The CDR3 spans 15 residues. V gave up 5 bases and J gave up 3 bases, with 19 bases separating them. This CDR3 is CAWLMRGVEKETQYF. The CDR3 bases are TGTGCCTGGCTTATGCGGGGAGTGGAGAAAGAGACCCAGTACTTC.

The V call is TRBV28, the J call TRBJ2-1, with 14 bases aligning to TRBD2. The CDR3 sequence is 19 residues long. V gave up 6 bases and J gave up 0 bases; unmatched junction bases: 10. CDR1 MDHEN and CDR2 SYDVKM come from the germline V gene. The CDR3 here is CASRMFWTSGGSSYNEQFF. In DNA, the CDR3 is TGTGCCAGCAGAATGTTTTGGACTAGCGGGGGGAGCTCCTACAATGAGCAGTTCTTC.

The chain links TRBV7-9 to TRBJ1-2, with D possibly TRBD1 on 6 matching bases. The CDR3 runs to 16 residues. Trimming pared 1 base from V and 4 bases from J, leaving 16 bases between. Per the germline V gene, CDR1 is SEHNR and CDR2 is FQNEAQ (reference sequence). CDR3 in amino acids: CASSLVSGQSFYGYTF. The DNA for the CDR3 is TGTGCCAGCAGCTTAGTCTCAGGACAGAGCTTCTATGGCTACACCTTC.

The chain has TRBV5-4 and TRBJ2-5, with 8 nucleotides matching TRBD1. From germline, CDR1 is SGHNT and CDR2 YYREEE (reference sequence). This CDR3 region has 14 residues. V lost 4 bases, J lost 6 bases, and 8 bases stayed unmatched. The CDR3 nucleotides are TGTGCCAGCAGCGCGGACAGGGCGGTGCAGACCCAGTACTTC. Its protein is CASSADRAVQTQYF. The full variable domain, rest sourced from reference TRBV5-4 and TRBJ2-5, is ETGVTQSPTHLIKTRGQQVTLRCSSQSGHNTVSWYQQALGQGPQFIFQYYREEENGRGNFPPRFSGLQFPNYSSELNVNALELDDSALYLCASSADRAVQTQYFGPGTRLLVL.

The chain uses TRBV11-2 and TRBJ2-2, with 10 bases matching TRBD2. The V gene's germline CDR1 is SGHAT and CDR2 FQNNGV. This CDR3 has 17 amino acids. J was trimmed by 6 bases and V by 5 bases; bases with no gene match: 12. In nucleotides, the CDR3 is TGTGCCAGCAGCACTGCTAGCGGGAGTGGGGCGGCCGGGGAGCTGTTTTTT. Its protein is CASSTASGSGAAGELFF.

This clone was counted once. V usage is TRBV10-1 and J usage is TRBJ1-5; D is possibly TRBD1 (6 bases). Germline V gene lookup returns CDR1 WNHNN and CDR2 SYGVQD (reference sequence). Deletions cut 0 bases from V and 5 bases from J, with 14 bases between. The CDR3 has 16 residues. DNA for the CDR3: TGCGCCAGCAGTGAGTCGGGATACAGGGTTGATCAGCCCCAGCATTTT. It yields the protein CASSESGYRVDQPQHF.

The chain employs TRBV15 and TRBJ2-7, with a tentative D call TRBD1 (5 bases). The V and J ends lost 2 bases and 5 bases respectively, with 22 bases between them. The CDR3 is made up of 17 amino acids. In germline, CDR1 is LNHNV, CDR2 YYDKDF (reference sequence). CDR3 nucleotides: TGTGCCACCAGCAGATCCCGTCGATCAGGGTCTAGACACGAGCAGTACTTC. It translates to CATSRSRRSGSRHEQYF.

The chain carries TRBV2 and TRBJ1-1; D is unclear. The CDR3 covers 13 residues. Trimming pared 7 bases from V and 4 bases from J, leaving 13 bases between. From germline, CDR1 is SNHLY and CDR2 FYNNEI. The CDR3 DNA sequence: TGTGCCAGCAAAGGTGGGCCGGGCACTGAAGCTTTCTTT. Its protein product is CASKGGPGTEAFF.

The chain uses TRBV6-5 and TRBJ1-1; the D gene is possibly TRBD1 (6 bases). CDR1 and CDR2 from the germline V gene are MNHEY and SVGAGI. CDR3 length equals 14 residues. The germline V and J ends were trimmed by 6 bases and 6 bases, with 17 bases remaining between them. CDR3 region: CASRPQGTTAEAFF. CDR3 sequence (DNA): TGTGCCAGCAGGCCCCAGGGGACGACGGCTGAAGCTTTCTTT.

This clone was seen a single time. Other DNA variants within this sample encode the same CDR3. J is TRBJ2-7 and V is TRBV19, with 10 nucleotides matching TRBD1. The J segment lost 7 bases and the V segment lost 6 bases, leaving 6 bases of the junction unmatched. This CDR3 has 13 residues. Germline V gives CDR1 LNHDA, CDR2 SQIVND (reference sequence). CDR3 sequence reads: CASSIGQGGEQYF. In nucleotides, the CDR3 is TGTGCCAGTAGCATCGGACAGGGGGGTGAGCAGTACTTC.